This T cell receptor (beta chain) was captured by sequencing in a study of blood T cell repertoires in COVID-19. Overall study: Spain, Italy and the United States supplied samples that represented acute and convalescent COVID-19. Sources were T cells, B-cell-depleted T cells, or PBMCs; the material itself was cDNA or gDNA.

Authors' analysis steps: Amplifying reference gene primers gave estimates of nucleated cell counts. Clones were sequenced by immunoSEQ multiplex PCR, and TCRdb holds only the in-frame ones, with some missing. V, J and clone size are those of that table, while D and trimming were read from the DNA. This table holds approximately 250,000 clones, around 80% found once. Germline V CDR1 and CDR2: SGHTS, YDEGEE. This CDR3 has 16 residues. J gave up 2 bases and V 4 bases, and 10 bases lay outside the gene matches. Sequenced: peripheral blood. The receptor comes from a human donor in a cohort sampled during active COVID-19. The chain uses TRBV5-8 and TRBJ2-3, with TRBD1 identical over 7 bases. The CDR3 nucleotides read TGTGCCAGCAGCAGAGGACAGGAGCTTTTCACAGATACGCAGTATTTT. Its translation: CASSRGQELFTDTQYF. Drawing the rest from reference TRBV5-8 and TRBJ2-3, the complete variable domain is EAGVTQSPTHLIKTRGQQATLRCSPISGHTSVYWYQQALGLGLQFLLWYDEGEERNRGNFPPRFSGRQFPNYSSELNVNALELEDSALYLCASSRGQELFTDTQYFGPGTRLTVL.